This is a list of T cell receptor beta chains from one sample in a study of cytomegalovirus exposure and HLA in healthy donors. Measured with immunoSEQ multiplex PCR; TCRdb has only the in-frame clones, and not every one. The sample lists roughly 130,000 clones, more than 65% occurring once. Sequencing was done on a sample of PBMCs. The receptors stem from a woman aged 60 to 75 in good health and CMV-seropositive. The CDR3 runs from the conserved cysteine through the conserved F or W.

J gene | V gene | CDR3 protein
TRBJ2-1 | TRBV4-1 | CASSQEVGRSGASSYNEQFF
TRBJ2-1 | TRBV25-1 | CASSEGVDRSREQFF
TRBJ1-2 | TRBV29-1 | CSGDSNYGYTF
TRBJ1-2 | TRBV4-1 | CASSPGGSFNYGYTF
TRBJ1-4 | TRBV6-5 | CASSFKTPAVGEKLFF
TRBJ2-7 | TRBV6-6 | CASSYSAGTASYEQYF
TRBJ1-1 | TRBV7-9 | CASSHDRDYTEAFF
TRBJ2-5 | TRBV2 | CAILPTESGETQYF
TRBJ2-2 | TRBV5-6 | CASSLDRTSGGWDGELFF
TRBJ2-1 | TRBV10-3 | CAISGAREAGQFF
TRBJ2-1 | TRBV7-9 | CASSFQDRVNEQFF
TRBJ2-1 | TRBV6-5 | CASSYVGTGYNEQFF
TRBJ1-6 | TRBV6-5 | CASSYGDRASSPLHF
TRBJ2-3 | TRBV7-2 | CASSLRRDTQYF
TRBJ1-2 | TRBV5-4 | CASSFEGGYGYTF
TRBJ1-1 | TRBV10-2 | CASLYRIEAFF
TRBJ1-4 | TRBV6-1 | CASRETAGGEKLFF
TRBJ1-2 | TRBV29-1 | CSVSQGPRNYGYTF
TRBJ1-1 | TRBV5-1 | CASSPIAGMNTEAFF
TRBJ1-5 | TRBV6-1 | CASAGWGNQPQHF
TRBJ2-7 | TRBV4-1 | CASSQGQLAGASYEQYF
TRBJ2-1 | TRBV5-1 | CASSLGPGGNNEQFF
TRBJ2-7 | TRBV7-2 | CASNVGAPPPSSSYEQYF
TRBJ2-5 | TRBV7-2 | CASSMGQIQETQYF
TRBJ1-2 | TRBV27 | CASSWTGIANYGYTF
TRBJ2-2 | TRBV7-3 | CASSSRGDNTGELFF
TRBJ2-7 | TRBV5-1 | CASSLAARSSYEQYF